This TCR beta chain was captured in a study of human T cells and chemical hapten exposure. Study as a whole: Upper-back patch tests with 0.01% DPC were read at 6 days. Study-wide results and limits: The number of TCRs above 1 in 1000 frequency did not change after DPC sensitization.

TCRdb ran MiXCR on the RACE reads and lists one entry per CDR3 protein. The profile shows 62,000 or so distinct CDR3 sequences, roughly 9.6% of them singletons. Specified time point: patch test 3, about 24 weeks after DPC sensitization. Regarding treatment: therapeutic diphenylcyclopropenone sensitization with weekly scalp DPC. This clonotype was picked up many times. Its antigen is not identified. The CDR3 consists of 14 residues. Germline V CDR1 and CDR2: SQVTM, ANQGSEA. V was clipped by 5 bases and J by 4 bases, with 17 bases between them. The chain employs TRBV29-1 and TRBJ1-1, with D unclear. This receptor was identified in a woman aged 30 to 39 with alopecia areata. Some clones in this sample may be carry-over from other donors' samples. This specimen was whole blood, taken in connection with sensitization to the hapten diphenylcyclopropenone (DPC). The CDR3 spells CSVLLQANPTEAFF. The CDR3 DNA follows: TGCAGCGTTCTCCTCCAGGCCAACCCCACTGAAGCTTTCTTT.